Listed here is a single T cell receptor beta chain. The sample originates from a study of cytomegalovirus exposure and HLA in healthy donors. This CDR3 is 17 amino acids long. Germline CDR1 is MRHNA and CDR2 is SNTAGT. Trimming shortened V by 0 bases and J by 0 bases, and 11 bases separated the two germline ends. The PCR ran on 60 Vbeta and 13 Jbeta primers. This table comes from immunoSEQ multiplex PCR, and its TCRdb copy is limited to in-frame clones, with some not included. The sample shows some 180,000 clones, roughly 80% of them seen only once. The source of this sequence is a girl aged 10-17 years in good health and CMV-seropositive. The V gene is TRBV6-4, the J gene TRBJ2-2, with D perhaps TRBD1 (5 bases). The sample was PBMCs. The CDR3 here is CASSDSYETANTGELFF. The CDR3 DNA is TGTGCCAGCAGTGACTCGTACGAGACAGCGAACACCGGGGAGCTGTTTTTT.